The 8 T cell receptor beta chains in this list originate from one sample, sequenced in a study of T cells in Graves' hyperthyroidism and ophthalmopathy. RNA transcripts served as the template for amplifying TCR beta CDR3 regions. First-round RT-PCR with HTBI primers amplified the TCR CDR3 region. TCRdb reanalysed the multiplex PCR reads using MiXCR and keeps one entry per CDR3 protein. The profile shows 560,000 or so distinct CDR3 sequences, about 20% of them singletons. The sample was blood. The source is a man in his forties with Graves' ophthalmopathy.

The chain carries TRBV5-1 and TRBJ1-3, with D perhaps TRBD1 (6 bases). Germline-derived CDR1 and CDR2 are SGHRS and YFSETQ. V lost 4 bases, J lost 0 bases, and 11 bases lay in between. The CDR3 loop spans 15 amino acids. CDR3 residues: CASSTGQSSGNTIYF. CDR3 sequence (DNA): TGCGCCAGCAGCACAGGACAGAGCTCTGGAAACACCATATATTTT. Full variable domain (remainder filled in from reference TRBV5-1 and TRBJ1-3): KAGVTQTPRYLIKTRGQQVTLSCSPISGHRSVSWYQQTPGQGLQFLFEYFSETQRNKGNFPGRFSGRQFSNSRSEMNVSTLELGDSALYLCASSTGQSSGNTIYFGEGSWLTVV.

Concerning this clonotype itself: One end of the junction varies from germline; a read error may be responsible. J is TRBJ2-7 and V is TRBV28, with a tentative D call TRBD2 (6 bases). Per the germline V gene, CDR1 is MDHEN and CDR2 is SYDVKM. CDR3 size: 12 residues. CDR3 bases: TGTGCCAGCTCCCTGGAGGGCTACGAGCAGCACTTC. This translates into CASSLEGYEQHF.

In its sample, this clonotype was seen many times. The chain links TRBV7-2 to TRBJ1-1; no reliable D call. This CDR3 has 14 residues. V was trimmed by 2 bases and J by 4 bases, leaving 11 bases between them. Germline V lookup: CDR1 SGHTA, CDR2 FQGNSA. The CDR3 DNA reads TGTGCCAGCAGCTTATATGAGGGTTCCACTGAAGCTTTCTTT. This gives the protein CASSLYEGSTEAFF.

V is TRBV12-3 or TRBV12-4 and J is TRBJ2-2, with TRBD2 identical over 13 bases. The CDR3 has 18 amino acids. Trimming took 0 bases from V and 2 from J; bases not matched to a gene: 3. CDR3 coding DNA: TGTGCCAGCAGTTTAGCCGGACTAGCGGGAGAAAACACCGGGGAGCTGTTTTTT. Its translation is CASSLAGLAGENTGELFF.

There are many counts of this clonotype. V and J are TRBV5-1 and TRBJ2-7; TRBD1 agrees at 9 bases. CDR3 length: 15 amino acids. CDR1 and CDR2 from the germline V gene are SGHRS and YFSETQ. J lost 3 bases, V lost 4 bases, and 8 bases had no gene match. The CDR3 sequence: CASSEGTGRHYEQYF. The CDR3 DNA is TGCGCCAGCAGCGAAGGGACAGGGAGACACTACGAGCAGTACTTC.

The sample holds many counts of this clonotype. The V gene is TRBV12-3 or TRBV12-4, the J gene TRBJ2-5, with TRBD2 matching 8 bases. The CDR3 runs 13 residues. V gave up 7 bases and J gave up 5 bases; unmatched junction bases: 6. CDR3 residues: CASTPPGGETQYF. For the CDR3, the DNA is TGTGCCAGCACCCCTCCGGGAGGGGAGACCCAGTACTTC.

This chain connects TRBV28 to TRBJ2-5; a weak D match, TRBD2 (5 bases). V was pared by 5 bases and J by 5 bases, with 18 bases between. Germline CDR1 MDHEN, CDR2 SYDVKM. The CDR3 extends over 15 amino acids. As DNA, the CDR3 is TGTGCCAGCAGTAATATAGGACCAGGAGGTGAGACCCAGTACTTC. This encodes CASSNIGPGGETQYF.

This clonotype was observed a few times. The rearrangement links TRBV5-6 to TRBJ2-3; TRBD2 might be the D (6 bases). The CDR3 sequence is 15 residues long. Germline CDR1 and CDR2: SGHDT and YYEEEE. The V end lost 1 base, the J end lost 8 bases, and 17 bases lay between the germline ends. CDR3 in DNA: TGTGCCAGCAGCTTGAGGAGCGGGTCCCGTTTTACGCAGTATTTT. This encodes CASSLRSGSRFTQYF. Together with reference TRBV5-6 and TRBJ2-3, the CDR3 gives the full variable domain: DAGVTQSPTHLIKTRGQQVTLRCSPKSGHDTVSWYQQALGQGPQFIFQYYEEEERQRGNFPDRFSGHQFPNYSSELNVNALLLGDSALYLCASSLRSGSRFTQYFGPGTRLTVL.